The rows below give T cell receptor beta chains drawn from one sample of a study of response to subunit inactivated influenza vaccine. One entry per CDR3 protein results from TCRdb running MiXCR on the RT-PCR reads. The repertoire includes 180,000 or so distinct CDR3 sequences, 12% of them detected once, and about 31% sits in the top ten. This same sample was also part of a study on T cells expressing NK-cell markers.

This sample comprised CD8+ T cells sorted from PBMCs, obtained roughly 12 days after vaccination. Receptors originate from a man aged 50-59 years who received an inactivated influenza vaccine. The CDR3 runs from the conserved cysteine through the conserved F or W. Each record gives: CDR3 protein, CDR3 DNA, V gene, J gene, clone size, D gene. The D gene is left open where the match is weak. The size entry is marked missing in some rows and otherwise reads once, few, many or a size class.

cdr3_aa: CASSLRTGSTEAFF
cdr3_nt: TGTGCCAGCAGCTTAAGGACAGGGAGCACTGAAGCTTTCTTT
v_call: TRBV11-1
j_call: TRBJ1-1
clone_size: .
d_call: TRBD1

cdr3_aa: CASSLLGTSSPLHF
cdr3_nt: TGTGCCAGCAGCTTACTGGGTACCAGTTCACCCCTCCACTTT
v_call: TRBV7-2
j_call: TRBJ1-6
clone_size: few
d_call: .

cdr3_aa: CASSPVRGRGPENNQYF
cdr3_nt: TGTGCCAGCAGCCCCGTAAGGGGCAGGGGCCCCGAGAATAACCAGTACTTC
v_call: TRBV21-1
j_call: TRBJ2-5
clone_size: few
d_call: .

cdr3_aa: CASSYLGGGANVLTF
cdr3_nt: TGTGCCAGCAGTTACTTAGGTGGTGGGGCCAACGTCCTGACTTTC
v_call: TRBV6-5
j_call: TRBJ2-6
clone_size: few
d_call: .

cdr3_aa: CASSYSGGTQYF
cdr3_nt: TGTGCCAGCAGTTACTCGGGCGGGACCCAGTACTTC
v_call: TRBV6-5
j_call: TRBJ2-5
clone_size: few
d_call: .

cdr3_aa: CASSQPGQGEAFF
cdr3_nt: TGTGCCAGCAGCCAACCGGGCCAGGGAGAAGCTTTCTTT
v_call: TRBV3-1
j_call: TRBJ1-1
clone_size: .
d_call: .

cdr3_aa: CSARDWGGSPLHF
cdr3_nt: TGCAGTGCTAGAGATTGGGGCGGTTCACCCCTCCACTTT
v_call: TRBV20-1
j_call: TRBJ1-6
clone_size: few
d_call: .

cdr3_aa: CASSMPGHRNTGELFF
cdr3_nt: TGTGCCAGCAGCATGCCGGGACACCGAAACACCGGGGAGCTGTTTTTT
v_call: TRBV7-6
j_call: TRBJ2-2
clone_size: few
d_call: .

cdr3_aa: CASSSPGGSVEQYF
cdr3_nt: TGTGCCAGCAGCTCTCCAGGGGGTTCGGTCGAGCAGTACTTC
v_call: TRBV7-9
j_call: TRBJ2-7
clone_size: .
d_call: TRBD1

cdr3_aa: CASSQEVQRDRISYEQYF
cdr3_nt: TGCGCCAGCAGCCAAGAAGTTCAGCGGGACAGGATCTCCTACGAGCAGTACTTC
v_call: TRBV4-1
j_call: TRBJ2-7
clone_size: few
d_call: .

cdr3_aa: CAISVGGGTGELFF
cdr3_nt: TGTGCCATCAGTGTCGGGGGCGGAACCGGGGAGCTGTTTTTT
v_call: TRBV10-3
j_call: TRBJ2-2
clone_size: many
d_call: .

cdr3_aa: CASSYGRETDTQYF
cdr3_nt: TGTGCCAGCAGTTACGGTCGGGAGACCGATACGCAGTATTTT
v_call: TRBV6-5
j_call: TRBJ2-3
clone_size: .
d_call: .

cdr3_aa: CASSLVPGGETQYF
cdr3_nt: TGTGCCAGCAGTTTAGTCCCAGGGGGAGAGACCCAGTACTTC
v_call: TRBV28
j_call: TRBJ2-5
clone_size: many
d_call: TRBD1

cdr3_aa: CASSETTVGETQYF
cdr3_nt: TGCGCCAGCAGTGAGACGACAGTTGGTGAGACCCAGTACTTC
v_call: TRBV10-2
j_call: TRBJ2-5
clone_size: few
d_call: .

cdr3_aa: CASSYSAGSGGIYGYTF
cdr3_nt: TGTGCCAGCAGTTACTCCGCGGGGTCAGGGGGTATCTATGGCTACACCTTC
v_call: TRBV6-5
j_call: TRBJ1-2
clone_size: many
d_call: TRBD1

cdr3_aa: CASSLDSGKAYNEQFF
cdr3_nt: TGTGCCAGCAGCTTAGACTCTGGGAAGGCCTACAATGAGCAGTTCTTC
v_call: TRBV7-8
j_call: TRBJ2-1
clone_size: few
d_call: .

cdr3_aa: CSVEPGYAGDTQYF
cdr3_nt: TGCAGCGTTGAACCGGGTTACGCGGGGGATACGCAGTATTTT
v_call: TRBV29-1
j_call: TRBJ2-3
clone_size: .
d_call: .

cdr3_aa: CASSLSRLNTGELFF
cdr3_nt: TGTGCCAGCAGCTTATCGCGGTTGAACACCGGGGAGCTGTTTTTT
v_call: TRBV7-8
j_call: TRBJ2-2
clone_size: .
d_call: .

cdr3_aa: CASSAPGQDTDTQYF
cdr3_nt: TGTGCCAGCAGCGCTCCGGGACAGGACACAGATACGCAGTATTTT
v_call: TRBV7-9
j_call: TRBJ2-3
clone_size: few
d_call: TRBD1

cdr3_aa: CASSWAFEAGELFF
cdr3_nt: TGTGCCAGCAGTTGGGCGTTCGAGGCCGGGGAGCTGTTTTTT
v_call: TRBV27
j_call: TRBJ2-2
clone_size: few
d_call: .

cdr3_aa: CASSIGPAFFATNEKLFF
cdr3_nt: TGTGCCAGCAGCATAGGACCAGCCTTCTTTGCAACTAATGAAAAACTGTTTTTT
v_call: TRBV7-8
j_call: TRBJ1-4
clone_size: many
d_call: .

cdr3_aa: CASSQVGGGRWYNEQFF
cdr3_nt: TGCGCCAGCAGCCAAGTAGGGGGGGGGCGGTGGTACAATGAGCAGTTCTTC
v_call: TRBV4-1
j_call: TRBJ2-1
clone_size: few
d_call: .

cdr3_aa: CASSQSVAESYEQYF
cdr3_nt: TGTGCCAGCAGCCAATCGGTAGCGGAGTCCTACGAGCAGTACTTC
v_call: TRBV16
j_call: TRBJ2-7
clone_size: .
d_call: .

cdr3_aa: CASSLDTDTQYF
cdr3_nt: TGCGCCAGCAGCTTGGACACAGATACGCAGTATTTT
v_call: TRBV5-1
j_call: TRBJ2-3
clone_size: few
d_call: .

cdr3_aa: CASSSTGTGSYEQYF
cdr3_nt: TGTGCCAGCAGCTCGACCGGGACAGGCTCCTACGAGCAGTACTTC
v_call: TRBV5-5
j_call: TRBJ2-7
clone_size: few
d_call: TRBD1

cdr3_aa: CASSLIQLDYNEQFF
cdr3_nt: TGTGCCAGCAGCTTAATTCAACTAGATTACAATGAGCAGTTCTTC
v_call: TRBV7-6
j_call: TRBJ2-1
clone_size: few
d_call: .

cdr3_aa: CASSQDPGQGLEQFF
cdr3_nt: TGCGCCAGCAGCCAAGACCCGGGCCAGGGGCTTGAGCAGTTCTTC
v_call: TRBV4-3
j_call: TRBJ2-1
clone_size: few
d_call: .

cdr3_aa: CASSQGPTSFHLETQYF
cdr3_nt: TGTGCCAGCAGCCAAGGACCCACCTCCTTTCACCTTGAGACCCAGTACTTC
v_call: TRBV14
j_call: TRBJ2-5
clone_size: .
d_call: .

cdr3_aa: CASSLISGKKEKLFF
cdr3_nt: TGTGCCAGCAGCTTAATCTCGGGGAAAAAAGAAAAACTGTTTTTT
v_call: TRBV7-6
j_call: TRBJ1-4
clone_size: .
d_call: .

cdr3_aa: CASSHPLRGGGADTQYF
cdr3_nt: TGTGCCAGCAGCCACCCGTTGCGGGGGGGTGGGGCAGATACGCAGTATTTT
v_call: TRBV3-1
j_call: TRBJ2-3
clone_size: many
d_call: TRBD2

cdr3_aa: CASSYDGLAALSYEQYF
cdr3_nt: TGTGCCAGCAGTTACGACGGACTAGCGGCCCTCTCCTACGAGCAGTACTTC
v_call: TRBV6-2/TRBV6-3
j_call: TRBJ2-7
clone_size: many
d_call: TRBD2

cdr3_aa: CASSVAGSGYGYTF
cdr3_nt: TGTGCCAGCAGCGTAGCAGGGAGTGGCTATGGCTACACCTTC
v_call: TRBV9
j_call: TRBJ1-2
clone_size: few
d_call: .

cdr3_aa: CASSPPGQEQFF
cdr3_nt: TGCGCCAGCAGCCCTCCGGGACAGGAGCAGTTCTTC
v_call: TRBV5-1
j_call: TRBJ2-1
clone_size: .
d_call: TRBD1

cdr3_aa: CASRPDSLSGTGELFF
cdr3_nt: TGCGCCAGCAGACCGGACAGTCTATCAGGGACCGGGGAGCTGTTTTTT
v_call: TRBV10-1
j_call: TRBJ2-2
clone_size: many
d_call: .

cdr3_aa: CAISPGGGRDYNEQFF
cdr3_nt: TGTGCCATCTCCCCAGGCGGGGGAAGAGACTACAATGAGCAGTTCTTC
v_call: TRBV10-3
j_call: TRBJ2-1
clone_size: many
d_call: TRBD2

cdr3_aa: CATASRGGGEDTQYF
cdr3_nt: TGTGCCACCGCTAGTCGAGGAGGGGGAGAAGATACGCAGTATTTT
v_call: TRBV24-1
j_call: TRBJ2-3
clone_size: .
d_call: .

cdr3_aa: CASSQTGGLSYEQYF
cdr3_nt: TGTGCCAGCAGCCAAACAGGGGGCCTATCCTACGAGCAGTACTTC
v_call: TRBV3-1
j_call: TRBJ2-7
clone_size: few
d_call: TRBD1

cdr3_aa: CASSYSVQGVQPQHF
cdr3_nt: TGTGCCAGCAGTTACTCGGTCCAGGGAGTACAGCCCCAGCATTTT
v_call: TRBV6-2/TRBV6-3
j_call: TRBJ1-5
clone_size: few
d_call: .

cdr3_aa: CASSQEASFTYEQYF
cdr3_nt: TGTGCCAGCAGCCAAGAGGCGTCTTTTACCTACGAGCAGTACTTC
v_call: TRBV3-1
j_call: TRBJ2-7
clone_size: medium-sized
d_call: .

cdr3_aa: CAGDYEQYF
cdr3_nt: TGTGCCGGCGACTACGAGCAGTACTTC
v_call: TRBV9
j_call: TRBJ2-7
clone_size: .
d_call: .

cdr3_aa: CSVLAGGYTDTQYF
cdr3_nt: TGCAGCGTACTAGCGGGGGGATACACAGATACGCAGTATTTT
v_call: TRBV29-1
j_call: TRBJ2-3
clone_size: .
d_call: TRBD2

cdr3_aa: CASRLRDKEAFF
cdr3_nt: TGTGCCAGCAGACTCCGGGACAAAGAAGCTTTCTTT
v_call: TRBV28
j_call: TRBJ1-1
clone_size: .
d_call: .